This T cell receptor (beta chain) was documented in a study of blood T cell repertoires in COVID-19. Study-level information: COVID-19 samples, acute and convalescent, were from the United States, Italy and Spain. T cells, B-cell-depleted T cells, or PBMCs provided the cDNA or gDNA that served as material.

Original handling: Amplification of reference gene primers provided the estimated nucleated cell counts. Generated by immunoSEQ multiplex PCR, the TCRdb table keeps only in-frame clones and is missing some. That table is the source of V, J and clone size, and D and trimming were worked out from the DNA. The table lists roughly 280,000 clones, about 88% of them singletons, with about 4% in the top ten. The CDR3 consists of 18 residues. The germline CDR1 and CDR2 sequences are MRHNA and SNTAGT. The junction had 5 bases not matched to a gene; V was cut back by 5 bases and J by 0 bases. Specimen: peripheral blood. The clonotype comes from a man aged 18 to 29 with active or convalescent COVID-19. The rearrangement uses TRBV6-4 and TRBJ2-2; TRBD2 agrees at 14 bases. CDR3 nucleotide sequence: TGTGCCAGCAGTCCGGGACTAGCGGGAGTTTCGAACACCGGGGAGCTGTTTTTT. Translation gives CASSPGLAGVSNTGELFF.